This T cell receptor beta chain was recovered during a study of blood T cell repertoires in COVID-19. Trimming removed 4 bases from V and 6 bases from J; junction bases left unmatched: 3. The CDR3 spans 16 residues. In germline, CDR1 is KGHDR, CDR2 SFDVKD. Sequencing was performed with immunoSEQ multiplex PCR; in TCRdb, only in-frame clones are kept and a portion is missing. The sample records some 100,000 clones, 85% to 95% being singletons. Sequences were obtained from peripheral blood. The receptor was derived from a man aged 45 to 65 with active COVID-19. The gene calls are TRBV24-1 and TRBJ2-1; 15 bases are shared with TRBD2. CDR3 residues: CATSDQGLAGGNEQFF. The CDR3 DNA is TGTGCCACCAGTGACCAGGGACTAGCGGGAGGCAATGAGCAGTTCTTC.